This is a list of T cell receptor beta chains from one sample in a study of siplizumab effects on memory and regulatory T cells. This table comes from immunoSEQ multiplex PCR, and its TCRdb copy is limited to in-frame clones, with some not included. Seen here are about 100,000 clones, roughly 94% observed once, and the top ten hold roughly 0.6%. The sequencing input was Tregs sorted from blood. The receptors derive from a human donor in good health. Each CDR3 is given with its conserved first and last residue. A D gene is named only where the DNA matches it firmly. Only some rows state a clone size, as once, few, many or a class for expanded clones.

v_call	j_call	clone_size	d_call	cdr3_aa	cdr3_nt
TRBV6-5	TRBJ1-1	NA	NA	CASSYSGTHTEAFF	TGTGCCAGCAGTTACTCGGGCACCCACACTGAAGCTTTCTTT
TRBV10-3	TRBJ1-1	NA	NA	CAIRPAGHTEAFF	TGTGCCATCAGACCCGCAGGCCACACTGAAGCTTTCTTT
TRBV28	TRBJ2-7	NA	NA	CASSFSQRQYF	TGTGCCAGCAGTTTTTCTCAGCGGCAGTACTTC
TRBV19	TRBJ2-7	NA	NA	CASSSGKGPLLSYEQYF	TGTGCCAGTAGTTCAGGCAAGGGTCCATTATTATCCTACGAGCAGTACTTC
TRBV9	TRBJ2-1	NA	NA	CASSVEGRPYNEQFF	TGTGCCAGCAGCGTAGAGGGTAGGCCCTACAATGAGCAGTTCTTC
TRBV6-5	TRBJ1-1	NA	NA	CASSYLQGLGGAFF	TGTGCCAGCAGTTACTTACAGGGCCTGGGTGGAGCTTTCTTT
TRBV11-2	TRBJ2-7	NA	TRBD2	CASREGLAGVSWEQYF	TGTGCCAGCAGGGAAGGTCTAGCGGGAGTTTCGTGGGAGCAGTACTTC
TRBV28	TRBJ2-1	NA	TRBD2	CASSKTGTSGYNEQFF	TGTGCCAGCAGCAAAACCGGGACTAGCGGCTACAATGAGCAGTTCTTC
TRBV6-5	TRBJ2-2	NA	TRBD2	CASSYLPTSGTGELFF	TGTGCCAGCAGTTACCTACCGACTAGCGGGACCGGGGAGCTGTTTTTT
TRBV5-6	TRBJ2-5	NA	TRBD2	CASSLQTRLAALRVQYF	TGTGCCAGCAGCCTCCAAACCAGACTAGCCGCACTACGTGTGCAGTACTTC
TRBV6-5	TRBJ2-2	NA	NA	CASSYTGVVTGELFF	TGTGCCAGCAGTTACACGGGAGTGGTTACCGGGGAGCTGTTTTTT
TRBV6-5	TRBJ1-6	NA	NA	CASSPGPLHF	TGTGCCAGCAGCCCTGGGCCCCTCCACTTT
TRBV28	TRBJ2-1	NA	NA	CASGTGLYNEQFF	TGCGCCAGCGGGACAGGTCTTTACAATGAGCAGTTCTTC
TRBV6-5	TRBJ2-3	NA	NA	CASSPHKIVGDTQYF	TGTGCCAGCAGCCCCCATAAAATCGTAGGGGATACGCAGTATTTT
TRBV19	TRBJ1-1	NA	NA	CASSIGYGKEAFF	TGTGCCAGTAGTATAGGGTACGGGAAGGAAGCTTTCTTT
TRBV6-1	TRBJ1-1	once	TRBD1	CASRHTGVQGTEAFF	TGTGCCAGCAGGCATACAGGGGTTCAGGGGACTGAAGCTTTCTTT
TRBV5-1	TRBJ2-7	once	NA	CASSLSPGAGEQYF	TGCGCCAGCAGCTTGAGTCCGGGGGCAGGGGAGCAGTACTTC
TRBV9	TRBJ2-1	NA	TRBD2	CASSVVAGDFNEQFF	TGTGCCAGCAGCGTAGTAGCGGGAGATTTCAATGAGCAGTTCTTC
TRBV7-8	TRBJ2-7	NA	NA	CASSLGVGTYEQYF	TGTGCCAGCAGCTTAGGCGTCGGAACCTACGAGCAGTACTTC
TRBV10-2	TRBJ2-2	NA	NA	CASMSGNTGELFF	TGCGCCAGCATGAGCGGGAACACCGGGGAGCTGTTTTTT
TRBV19	TRBJ2-1	NA	TRBD1	CASSNQGAHEQFF	TGTGCCAGTAGTAACCAGGGGGCCCATGAGCAGTTCTTC
TRBV5-5	TRBJ2-2	NA	NA	CASSFLGPGELFF	TGTGCCAGCAGTTTCTTAGGGCCCGGGGAGCTGTTTTTT
TRBV5-1	TRBJ1-2	NA	NA	CASLGTLNTLDYGYTF	TGCGCCAGCCTCGGGACACTCAATACTCTCGACTATGGCTACACCTTC
TRBV5-1	TRBJ2-3	NA	NA	CASSRMGDSQYF	TGCGCCAGCAGCCGGATGGGGGACTCACAGTATTTT
TRBV14	TRBJ2-2	NA	NA	CASSQRSLGVYAGELFF	TGTGCCAGCAGCCAACGGTCGTTGGGGGTTTATGCCGGGGAGCTGTTTTTT
TRBV28	TRBJ1-2	once	NA	CASRVSGILGIDGYTF	TGTGCCAGCAGAGTTTCGGGCATCTTGGGTATAGATGGCTACACCTTC
TRBV28	TRBJ2-7	NA	TRBD2	CASTYVGLAGYEQYF	TGTGCCAGCACCTACGTGGGACTAGCGGGTTACGAGCAGTACTTC
TRBV28	TRBJ2-1	NA	TRBD2	CASSFLPAREGDEQFF	TGTGCCAGCAGTTTCCTCCCAGCGCGGGAGGGGGATGAGCAGTTCTTC
TRBV7-2	TRBJ1-2	NA	NA	CASSLGAFGRGYTF	TGTGCCAGCAGCTTAGGGGCATTTGGTCGGGGCTACACCTTC
TRBV6-6	TRBJ2-5	once	NA	CASSRSVFQETQYF	TGTGCCAGCAGCCGTTCAGTGTTCCAAGAGACCCAGTACTTC
TRBV30	TRBJ1-2	NA	TRBD1	CAWIGTGLGGYTF	TGTGCCTGGATAGGGACAGGGCTAGGTGGCTACACCTTC
TRBV7-9	TRBJ2-4	NA	NA	CASSFVRGDIQYF	TGTGCCAGCAGCTTCGTCAGGGGAGACATTCAGTACTTC
TRBV2	TRBJ1-1	NA	NA	CASSTENTEAFF	TGTGCCAGCAGTACAGAGAACACTGAAGCTTTCTTT
TRBV4-2	TRBJ1-2	NA	NA	CASSQAAYGYTF	TGTGCCAGCAGCCAAGCAGCCTATGGCTACACCTTC
TRBV30	TRBJ2-3	NA	NA	CAGMPITDTQYF	TGTGCCGGGATGCCCATCACAGATACGCAGTATTTT
TRBV5-1	TRBJ2-5	NA	TRBD1	CASSSDRVRGETQYF	TGCGCCAGCAGCTCAGACAGGGTACGGGGAGAGACCCAGTACTTC
TRBV27	TRBJ1-6	NA	TRBD1	CASSLGDRDSPLHF	TGTGCCAGCAGTTTGGGGGACAGGGATTCACCCCTCCACTTT
TRBV28	TRBJ2-7	NA	NA	CASRRSGTPSYEQYF	TGTGCCAGCAGGCGATCCGGGACCCCTTCCTACGAGCAGTACTTC
TRBV6-1	TRBJ1-2	NA	TRBD1	CASSSRSQQGYTF	TGTGCCAGCAGTTCCCGGAGCCAACAGGGGTACACCTTC
TRBV28	TRBJ2-3	NA	NA	CASSFRGTDTQYF	TGTGCCAGCAGTTTCAGGGGCACAGATACGCAGTATTTT
TRBV29-1	TRBJ2-7	NA	TRBD2	CSVGTRYEQYF	TGCAGCGTGGGGACTAGATACGAGCAGTACTTC
TRBV30	TRBJ2-5	NA	NA	CAWSLGGGETQYF	TGTGCCTGGTCCCTCGGGGGAGGAGAGACCCAGTACTTC
TRBV7-9	TRBJ2-7	once	TRBD2	CASSVSGLAGTWEQYF	TGTGCCAGCAGCGTTTCCGGACTAGCGGGCACGTGGGAGCAGTACTTC
TRBV14	TRBJ1-1	NA	NA	CASSRISEAFF	TGTGCCAGCAGCCGGATTAGTGAAGCTTTCTTT
TRBV5-1	TRBJ2-1	NA	NA	CASSLTRRSYNEQFF	TGCGCCAGCAGCTTAACTAGGCGCTCCTACAATGAGCAGTTCTTC
TRBV29-1	TRBJ2-7	NA	NA	CRKNSTECF	TGCAGGAAAAACAGCACCGAGTGCTTC
TRBV5-1	TRBJ1-3	NA	NA	CASKGSGNTIYF	TGCGCCAGCAAAGGGTCCGGAAACACCATATATTTT
TRBV5-1	TRBJ2-3	once	NA	CASNSYIGHTGGITDTQYF	TGCGCCAGCAACTCCTATATTGGCCACACAGGAGGGATCACAGATACGCAGTATTTT
TRBV6-5	TRBJ1-3	NA	TRBD1	CASSVRGQLNTIYF	TGTGCCAGCAGCGTCAGGGGGCAGTTAAACACCATATATTTT
TRBV9	TRBJ2-1	NA	NA	CASSAAGPYNEQFF	TGTGCCAGCAGCGCAGCGGGCCCCTACAATGAGCAGTTCTTC
TRBV30	TRBJ2-7	NA	TRBD1	CATSGQGYEQYF	TGTGCCACATCGGGACAGGGCTACGAGCAGTACTTC
TRBV6-5	TRBJ1-1	NA	NA	CASSYRSGDGTEAFF	TGTGCCAGCAGTTACAGGTCAGGGGACGGCACTGAAGCTTTCTTT
TRBV11-1	TRBJ2-1	NA	TRBD2	CASSLIAGVGSYNEQFF	TGTGCCAGCAGCTTAATAGCGGGAGTGGGCTCCTACAATGAGCAGTTCTTC
TRBV5-1	TRBJ2-5	medium-sized	NA	CASSLTGTQYF	TGCGCCAGCAGCTTGACTGGGACCCAGTACTTC
TRBV18	TRBJ2-1	NA	NA	CASSPPAAGRNAYNEQFF	TGTGCCAGCTCACCCCCGGCTGCAGGGCGAAACGCTTACAATGAGCAGTTCTTC